One and the same sample provided the 29 T cell receptor beta chains below, sequenced in a study of blood T cell repertoires in COVID-19. Here immunoSEQ multiplex PCR was the method, and the copy in TCRdb shows in-frame clones only, minus some. The sample lists a few hundred thousand clones, approximately 90% seen once, with 0.8% to 0.9% in the top ten. The sequencing sample was made of PBMCs or T cells enriched from blood (not recorded which). These receptors all stem from a woman in her thirties or forties who had been exposed to COVID-19.

The rearrangement joins TRBV19 to TRBJ2-2; 9 nucleotides align to TRBD2. The germline V gene has CDR1 LNHDA and CDR2 SQIVND (reference sequence). V shed 11 bases, J shed 4 bases, and the junction held 8 bases outside the gene matches. The CDR3 totals 14 residues. CDR3 sequence reads: CASRRGGGTGELFF. The CDR3 DNA follows: TGTGCCTCTCGGCGGGGGGGCGGCACCGGGGAGCTGTTTTTT.

Comment on this clone: Other DNA sequences in this specimen translate into the identical CDR3. The chain recombines TRBV18 with TRBJ1-1; 7 positions match TRBD1. This CDR3 comprises 14 residues. Germline V lookup: CDR1 KGHSH, CDR2 LQKENI. The V segment lost 6 bases and the J segment 0 bases; nucleotides outside the gene matches: 4. The CDR3 spells CASSIQGMNTEAFF. For the CDR3, the DNA is TGTGCCAGCTCGATACAGGGGATGAACACTGAAGCTTTCTTT.

V is TRBV6-5 and J is TRBJ2-2, with 7 bases fitting TRBD2. V dropped 7 bases and J dropped 1; count of bases not matched to a gene: 3. The CDR3 length is 14 residues. The germline CDR1 and CDR2 sequences are MNHEY and SVGAGI. The CDR3 DNA reads TGTGCCAGCAACCCTAGCGGGAACACCGGGGAGCTGTTTTTT. Amino acid sequence: CASNPSGNTGELFF.

This rearrangement joins TRBV7-9 to TRBJ2-7; perhaps TRBD1 as D (6 bases). In germline, CDR1 is SEHNR, CDR2 FQNEAQ (reference sequence). V lost 5 bases to trimming and J lost 3 bases, with 14 bases between them. The CDR3 consists of 14 residues. The CDR3 is CASSHRDTHYEQYF. For the CDR3, the DNA is TGTGCCAGCAGCCACCGGGACACCCACTACGAGCAGTACTTC.

This chain joins TRBV7-3 and TRBJ1-1; TRBD1 aligns across 7 bases. J lost 0 bases, V lost 3 bases, and 1 base had no gene match. CDR1 is SGHTA and CDR2 is FQGTGA in the germline V gene. The CDR3 has 14 residues. The DNA of the CDR3 is TGTGCCAGCAGCTTGACAGGGCTGAACACTGAAGCTTTCTTT. Protein product: CASSLTGLNTEAFF.

The V and J genes are TRBV19 and TRBJ1-5; tentative D call: TRBD1 (5 bases). There are 14 residues in the CDR3. Trimming took off 8 bases at V and 7 bases at J, with 18 bases between the two ends. CDR1 is LNHDA and CDR2 is SQIVND in the germline V gene (reference sequence). The CDR3 DNA reads TGTGCCAGTTCCCTTACGACGGGGGAACAGCCCCAGCATTTT. This encodes CASSLTTGEQPQHF.

CDR3 nucleotides: TGTGCCAGCAGCTCAACTAGCGGGAGCACCGGGGAGCTGTTTTTT. Amino acid sequence: CASSSTSGSTGELFF. The chain carries TRBV7-2 and TRBJ2-2; 11 nucleotides match TRBD2. Germline CDR1 and CDR2: SGHTA and FQGNSA. V shed 4 bases, J shed 4 bases, and the junction held 2 bases outside the gene matches. CDR3 size: 15 residues.

This chain links TRBV11-2 with TRBJ2-7; D may be TRBD2 (6 bases). CDR3 length: 14 amino acids. The V end was cut by 5 bases, the J end by 3 bases, with 14 bases between. The germline V gene encodes CDR1 SGHAT and CDR2 FQNNGV. The CDR3 loop reads CASSVVMEGYEQYF. The CDR3 DNA follows: TGTGCCAGCAGCGTGGTGATGGAGGGCTACGAGCAGTACTTC.

The gene calls are TRBV19 and TRBJ2-5, with 10 positions matching TRBD2. The CDR3 sequence is 19 residues long. Germline assignment: CDR1 LNHDA and CDR2 SQIVND (reference sequence). Trimming removed 5 bases from V and 2 bases from J; junction bases left unmatched: 17. CDR3 DNA sequence: TGTGCCAGTAGTCCCGAGGCGGCTAGCGGGAGCCACCCACAAGAGACCCAGTACTTC. Residues: CASSPEAASGSHPQETQYF.

V is TRBV5-5 and J is TRBJ1-2; D uncertain. Trimming stripped 8 bases from V and 4 bases from J, with 15 bases between. This CDR3 region has 13 residues. The V gene's germline CDR1 is SGHKS and CDR2 YYEKEE (reference sequence). The CDR3 spells CASTRETFYGYTF. CDR3 DNA: TGTGCCAGTACTAGGGAGACCTTCTATGGCTACACCTTC. Together with reference TRBV5-5 and TRBJ1-2, the CDR3 gives the full variable domain: DAGVTQSPTHLIKTRGQQVTLRCSPISGHKSVSWYQQVLGQGPQFIFQYYEKEERGRGNFPDRFSARQFPNYSSELNVNALLLGDSALYLCASTRETFYGYTFGSGTRLTVV.

The chain employs TRBV19 and TRBJ2-5, with 7 bases that match TRBD1. The V gene's germline CDR1 is LNHDA and CDR2 SQIVND (reference sequence). This CDR3 comprises 15 residues. The J segment lost 2 bases and the V segment lost 6 bases, leaving 9 bases of the junction unmatched. The CDR3 DNA reads as TGTGCCAGTAGCCCACCGGGACAGCCACAAGAGACCCAGTACTTC. Translation gives CASSPPGQPQETQYF.

The chain combines TRBV10-3 with TRBJ1-5; D may be TRBD1 (5 bases). The CDR3 consists of 19 residues. Trimming removed 0 bases from V and 0 bases from J, with 18 bases in between. From germline, CDR1 is ENHRY and CDR2 SYGVKD. The CDR3 region has the DNA TGTGCCATCAGTGAGTCGGTGACCCTAGGGGCCATTAGCAATCAGCCCCAGCATTTT. It encodes CAISESVTLGAISNQPQHF.

V usage is TRBV29-1 and J usage is TRBJ1-2, with 8 bases that match TRBD1. Per the germline V gene, CDR1 is SQVTM and CDR2 is ANQGSEA. The CDR3 loop spans 12 amino acids. The V and J ends lost 7 bases and 6 bases, in that order; junction bases with no gene match: 7. The CDR3 DNA is TGCAGCGACGACGGACAGGGAGATGGCTACACCTTC. As protein: CSDDGQGDGYTF. The full variable domain, with the rest looked up from reference TRBV29-1 and TRBJ1-2, is SAVISQKPSRDICQRGTSLTIQCQVDSQVTMMFWYRQQPGQSLTLIATANQGSEATYESGFVIDKFPISRPNLTFSTLTVSNMSPEDSSIYLCSDDGQGDGYTFGSGTRLTVV.

The V gene is TRBV7-9, the J gene TRBJ1-6; a possible D gene is TRBD1 (6 bases). The CDR3 sequence is 15 residues long. V lost 6 bases and J 1 base, leaving 10 bases between the germline ends. From germline, CDR1 is SEHNR and CDR2 FQNEAQ (reference sequence). This chain's CDR3 is CASSQDSSYNSPLHF. In nucleotides, the CDR3 is TGTGCCAGCAGTCAGGACAGTTCCTATAATTCACCCCTCCACTTT.

The V and J genes are TRBV7-3 and TRBJ2-7; D call uncertain. The germline CDR1 and CDR2 sequences are SGHTA and FQGTGA. Trimming stripped 2 bases from V and 2 bases from J, with 10 bases between. The CDR3 has 14 amino acids. The CDR3 here is CASSLGVNTYEQYF. The CDR3 DNA reads as TGTGCCAGCAGCTTAGGAGTGAACACCTACGAGCAGTACTTC.

The chain links TRBV5-1 to TRBJ1-1; tentative D call: TRBD1 (6 bases). The CDR3 has 15 amino acids. Germline CDR1 reads SGHRS; CDR2 reads YFSETQ. V dropped 0 bases and J dropped 3 bases, with 12 bases sitting between them. For the CDR3, the DNA is TGCGCCAGCAGCTTGGTTCCAGGGGTGGACACTGAAGCTTTCTTT. Translating gives CASSLVPGVDTEAFF.

The chain couples TRBV3-1 (or the pseudogene TRBV3-2) to TRBJ1-1, with 7 positions matching TRBD1. The CDR3 is 18 amino acids. V gave up 4 bases and J gave up 2 bases; unmatched junction bases: 16. In germline, CDR1 is LGHDT, CDR2 YNNKEL (reference sequence). The CDR3 reads CASSPRQGKLPDNTEAFF. The CDR3 bases are TGTGCCAGCAGCCCACGACAGGGTAAACTACCCGATAACACTGAAGCTTTCTTT.

This clone was observed a few times. This rearrangement joins TRBV2 to TRBJ2-7; 8 bases are a match to TRBD1. Trimming cost V 6 bases and J 6 bases; bases outside gene matches: 4. Germline CDR1 and CDR2: SNHLY and FYNNEI. CDR3 length: 12 amino acids. The CDR3 sequence is CASRGQGTEQYF. The CDR3 bases are TGTGCCAGCAGAGGACAGGGAACCGAGCAGTACTTC. The whole variable domain, remainder taken from reference TRBV2 and TRBJ2-7, is EPEVTQTPSHQVTQMGQEVILRCVPISNHLYFYWYRQILGQKVEFLVSFYNNEISEKSEIFDDQFSVERPDGSNFTLKIRSTKLEDSAMYFCASRGQGTEQYFGPGTRLTVT.

The gene calls are TRBV5-6 and TRBJ1-1; 8 nucleotides agree with TRBD1. CDR3 length: 13 amino acids. The trim removed 2 bases at V and 6 bases at J, leaving 3 bases unmatched. CDR1 SGHDT and CDR2 YYEEEE come from the germline V gene. The CDR3 spells CASSFQTGAEAFF. The CDR3 DNA reads as TGTGCCAGCAGCTTTCAGACAGGGGCTGAAGCTTTCTTT.

This chain joins TRBV7-9 and TRBJ1-5, with a possible D match to TRBD1 (5 bases). V was clipped by 7 bases and J by 4 bases, with 20 bases between them. CDR1 is SEHNR, CDR2 FQNEAQ, per germline (reference sequence). The CDR3 length is 16 residues. The CDR3 bases are TGTGCCAGCACCTCCAGCCGCCCGGGGGAGAATCAGCCCCAGCATTTT. It translates to CASTSSRPGENQPQHF.

The chain employs TRBV5-4 and TRBJ1-5, with 9 bases fitting TRBD1. Looked up from germline, CDR1 is SGHNT and CDR2 is YYREEE (reference sequence). The CDR3 contains 14 residues. V dropped 0 bases and J dropped 6; count of bases not matched to a gene: 1. CDR3 nucleotide sequence: TGTGCCAGCAGCTTGGACAGGGGGCTTCAGCCCCAGCATTTT. Encoded protein: CASSLDRGLQPQHF.

The rearrangement links TRBV6-5 to TRBJ1-6, with D possibly matching TRBD1 (6 bases). Looked up from germline, CDR1 is MNHEY and CDR2 is SVGAGI. The ends were cut back, 5 bases at V and 6 bases at J, with 11 bases in the middle. The CDR3 loop spans 14 amino acids. CDR3: CASSIDRSNSPLHF. The CDR3 region has the DNA TGTGCCAGCAGTATAGACAGGAGTAATTCACCCCTCCACTTT.

In its sample, this clone was seen a few times. The CDR3 DNA reads TGTGCCACCAGTGATTTGGGGAGCGGGGGATACAATGAGCAGTTCTTC. This codes for CATSDLGSGGYNEQFF. V usage is TRBV24-1 and J usage is TRBJ2-1; 8 positions match TRBD2. Germline CDR1 reads KGHDR; CDR2 reads SFDVKD. This CDR3 spans 16 amino acids. The junction had 4 bases not matched to a gene; V was cut back by 0 bases and J by 4 bases.

The chain joins TRBV7-2 to TRBJ2-7; 14 nucleotides line up with TRBD2. From germline, CDR1 is SGHTA and CDR2 FQGNSA. J lost 7 bases, V lost 5 bases, and 10 bases had no gene match. The CDR3 contains 16 residues. The CDR3 bases are TGTGCCAGCAGCCCCAACGGACTAGCGGGGGGTGGGGAGCAGTACTTC. It encodes CASSPNGLAGGGEQYF.

This sequence joins TRBV19 and TRBJ1-2, with D maybe TRBD1 (5 bases). V was shortened by 4 bases and J by 3 bases, with 15 bases between the two germline ends. The CDR3 extends over 15 amino acids. The germline CDR1 and CDR2 sequences are LNHDA and SQIVND (reference sequence). The DNA of the CDR3 is TGTGCCAGTAGTACCCCGGGACTGGCGGACTATGGCTACACCTTC. Protein: CASSTPGLADYGYTF.

This chain uses TRBV14 with TRBJ1-1, with 8 positions matching TRBD1. V was pared by 4 bases and J by 3 bases, with 7 bases of the junction left unmatched. Germline lookup yields CDR1 SGHDN and CDR2 FVKESK. This CDR3 has 15 residues. The CDR3 reads CASSRITGGHTEAFF. CDR3 coding DNA: TGTGCCAGCAGCCGAATAACAGGGGGTCACACTGAAGCTTTCTTT.

The V and J genes are TRBV2 and TRBJ1-2; D possibly corresponds to TRBD1 (6 bases). The CDR3 covers 14 residues. Per germline, CDR1 SNHLY and CDR2 FYNNEI. Trimming pared 7 bases from V and 4 bases from J, leaving 16 bases between. In DNA, the CDR3 is TGTGCCAGCATGGGAACGGGACAAATCTATGGCTACACCTTC. This sequence encodes CASMGTGQIYGYTF. Supplemented by reference TRBV2 and TRBJ1-2, the full variable domain reads EPEVTQTPSHQVTQMGQEVILRCVPISNHLYFYWYRQILGQKVEFLVSFYNNEISEKSEIFDDQFSVERPDGSNFTLKIRSTKLEDSAMYFCASMGTGQIYGYTFGSGTRLTVV.

This chain connects TRBV5-6 to TRBJ1-3, with D uncertain. The CDR3 loop spans 15 amino acids. Germline loops: CDR1 SGHDT, CDR2 YYEEEE. Trimming cost V 4 bases and J 0 bases, with 11 bases left between them. The DNA for the CDR3 is TGTGCCAGCAGCCACGGGAGATTCTCTGGAAACACCATATATTTT. This gives the protein CASSHGRFSGNTIYF.

The chain joins TRBV2 to TRBJ1-6; D may be TRBD1 (6 bases). The V and J ends lost 5 bases and 4 bases respectively, with 15 bases between them. This CDR3 has 16 amino acids. The germline V gene encodes CDR1 SNHLY and CDR2 FYNNEI. CDR3 loop: CASSLKTGHYNSPLHF. The CDR3 coding sequence is TGTGCCAGCAGTCTCAAGACAGGTCATTATAATTCACCCCTCCACTTT.